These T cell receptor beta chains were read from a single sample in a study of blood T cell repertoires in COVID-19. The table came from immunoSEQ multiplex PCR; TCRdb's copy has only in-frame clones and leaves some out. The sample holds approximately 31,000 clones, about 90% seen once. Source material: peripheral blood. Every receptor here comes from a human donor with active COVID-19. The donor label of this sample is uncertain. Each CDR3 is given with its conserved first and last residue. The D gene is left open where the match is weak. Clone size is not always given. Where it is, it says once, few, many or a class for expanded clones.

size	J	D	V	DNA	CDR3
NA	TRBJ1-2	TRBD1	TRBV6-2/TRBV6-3	TGTGCCAGCAGTTCTACAGGGGAGATTTCGTATGGCTACACCTTC	CASSSTGEISYGYTF
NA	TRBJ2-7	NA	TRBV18	TGTGCCAGCTCCTTCCGTCCGGTCTCTATATCCTACGAGCAGTACTTC	CASSFRPVSISYEQYF
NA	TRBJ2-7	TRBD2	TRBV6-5	TGTGCCAGCAGCCCCCTCTCTAGCGGAAGCTACGAGCAGTACTTC	CASSPLSSGSYEQYF
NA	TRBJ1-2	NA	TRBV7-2	TGTGCCAGCAGACTCCGGGACAACCCGAACTATGGCTACACCTTC	CASRLRDNPNYGYTF
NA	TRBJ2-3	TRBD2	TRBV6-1	TGTGCCAGCAGTGACTTAGGACTAGCGGGCACAGATACGCAGTATTTT	CASSDLGLAGTDTQYF
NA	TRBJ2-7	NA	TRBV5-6	TGTGCCAGCAGCGCGGATCCTATCAAGCAGTACTTC	CASSADPIKQYF
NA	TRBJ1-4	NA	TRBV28	TGTGCCAGCAGTGCTCCGGGAGCAACTAATGAAAAACTGTTTTTT	CASSAPGATNEKLFF
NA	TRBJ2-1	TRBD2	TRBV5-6	TGTGCCAGCGCTAAAGGGGCCCAAAAGCGGGAGGCCCTCGATGAGCAGTTCTTC	CASAKGAQKREALDEQFF
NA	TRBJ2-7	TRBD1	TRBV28	TGTGCCAGCAGTCCTCCCCTTCCGGGACAGTCCTACGAGCAGTACTTC	CASSPPLPGQSYEQYF
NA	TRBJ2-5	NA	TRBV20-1	TGCAGTGCTAGTTTGGGAGGTGGTAACTGGGAGACCCAGTACTTC	CSASLGGGNWETQYF
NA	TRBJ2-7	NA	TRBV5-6	TGTGCCAGCAGCTTGGCCCTCCGGGGCGAGCAGTACTTC	CASSLALRGEQYF
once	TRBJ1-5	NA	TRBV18	TGTGCCAGCTCACCCGGGGGGGGCAATCAGCCCCAGCATTTT	CASSPGGGNQPQHF
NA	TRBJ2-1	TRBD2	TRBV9	TGTGCCAGCAGCGGGACTAGCGGGAACTCCTACAATGAGCAGTTCTTC	CASSGTSGNSYNEQFF
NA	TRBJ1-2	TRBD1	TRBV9	TGTGCCAGCAGCCCATGGGACAGGGTACAGGATGGCTACACCTTC	CASSPWDRVQDGYTF
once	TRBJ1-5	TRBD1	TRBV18	TGTGCCAGCTCATCGGGACAGTTCCAAGCGGCGCCCCAGCATTTT	CASSSGQFQAAPQHF
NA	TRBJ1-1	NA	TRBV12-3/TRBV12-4	TGTGCCAGCAGTACCCAAGCCGAAGCTTTCTTT	CASSTQAEAFF
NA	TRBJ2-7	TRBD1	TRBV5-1	TGCGCCAGCAGCTTGGCCGCGGACAGGGGGGTTGGCGAGCAGTACTTC	CASSLAADRGVGEQYF
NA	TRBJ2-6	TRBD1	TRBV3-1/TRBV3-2	TGTGCCAGCAGGCCGGTACAGGGGGCAGGCACTGGGGCCAACGTCCTGACTTTC	CASRPVQGAGTGANVLTF
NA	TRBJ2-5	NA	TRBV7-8	TGTGCCAGCAGCTTATCGCGCGGACTCGGAGAGACCCAGTACTTC	CASSLSRGLGETQYF
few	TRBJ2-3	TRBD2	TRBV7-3	TGTGCCAGCAGCCGACTAGCGGCGTGGACAGATACGCAGTATTTT	CASSRLAAWTDTQYF
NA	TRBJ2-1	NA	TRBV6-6	TGTGCCAGCAGACAGAAAGGCCCCGATGAGCAGTTCTTC	CASRQKGPDEQFF
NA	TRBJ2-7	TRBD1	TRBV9	TGTGCCAGCAGCGTAGACCGGGACAGCCGACCCGACTTC	CASSVDRDSRPDF
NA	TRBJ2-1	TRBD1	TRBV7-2	TGTGCCAGCAGCTTATGGGGACAGGGGGACAATGAGCAGTTCTTC	CASSLWGQGDNEQFF
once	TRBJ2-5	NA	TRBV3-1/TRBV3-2	TGTGCCAGCAGCCAAGATAGCCCGGGGAGGGAGACCCAGTACTTC	CASSQDSPGRETQYF
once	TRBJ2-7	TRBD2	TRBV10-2	TGCGCCAGCACGCTAGCGGGGGCCTACGAGCAGTACTTC	CASTLAGAYEQYF
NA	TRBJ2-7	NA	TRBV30	TGTGCCTGGAGTGGAAGCGACCGAGGGGAGCAGTACTTC	CAWSGSDRGEQYF
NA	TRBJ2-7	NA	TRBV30	TGTGCCTGGAACCTAGGACAGCCCTACGAGCAGTACTTC	CAWNLGQPYEQYF